This entry lists 25 T cell receptor beta chains sequenced from one sample in a study of cytomegalovirus exposure and HLA in healthy donors. Sequencing was performed with immunoSEQ multiplex PCR; in TCRdb, only in-frame clones are kept and a portion is missing. The repertoire has 230,000 or so clones, 88% of them found once; the top ten carry around 3%. The sequenced sample was PBMCs. These TCRs come from a woman between 18 and 29 years old in good health and CMV-seronegative.

The chain combines TRBV5-1 with TRBJ1-5, with D hard to call. The germline gives CDR1 SGHRS, CDR2 YFSETQ. Trimming removed 4 bases at V and 4 bases at J, with 15 bases between. The CDR3 runs 15 residues. The CDR3 DNA follows: TGCGCCAGCAGCCCCTCCGGGTTCGTGAATCAGCCCCAGCATTTT. Residues: CASSPSGFVNQPQHF.

The chain is built from TRBV5-1 and TRBJ2-3; 12 bases are a match to TRBD2. The germline CDR1 and CDR2 sequences are SGHRS and YFSETQ. The CDR3 is 17 residues long. V lost 1 base and J lost 4; bases outside the gene matches: 7. The CDR3 here is CASSLIRTSGTSDTQYF. DNA of the CDR3: TGCGCCAGCAGCTTGATCAGGACTAGCGGGACCTCAGATACGCAGTATTTT.

The rearrangement links TRBV4-3 to TRBJ2-7, with D maybe TRBD2 (6 bases). This CDR3 region has 14 residues. Germline CDR1 is LGHNA and CDR2 is YSLEER. The germline V and J ends were trimmed by 1 base and 1 base, with 8 bases remaining between them. The CDR3 loop reads CASSQAAGSYEQYF. The DNA for the CDR3 is TGCGCCAGCAGCCAAGCTGCGGGGTCCTACGAGCAGTACTTC.

This rearrangement joins TRBV4-2 to TRBJ2-5; possible D gene TRBD2, 6 bases. The CDR3 runs to 15 residues. Germline V gene data show CDR1 as LGHNA and CDR2 as YNFKEQ. Between the trimmed V and J ends, which lost 0 bases and 5 bases, there was a span of 13 bases. The CDR3 DNA reads as TGTGCCAGCAGCCAAGAGGGGCGGGATTGGGAGACCCAGTACTTC. It yields the protein CASSQEGRDWETQYF.

The chain carries TRBV7-6 and TRBJ2-3; 10 positions match TRBD2. Germline CDR1 reads SGHVS; CDR2 reads FNYEAQ. The junction had 8 bases not matched to a gene; V was cut back by 2 bases and J by 3 bases. This CDR3 region has 17 residues. The CDR3 sequence: CASSLSLAGGGTDTQYF. CDR3 in DNA: TGTGCCAGCAGCTTATCGTTAGCGGGAGGAGGGACAGATACGCAGTATTTT.

The chain links TRBV5-4 to TRBJ2-2; a possible D gene is TRBD2 (6 bases). V lost 4 bases and J 0 bases, leaving 10 bases between the germline ends. Germline V CDR1 and CDR2: SGHNT, YYREEE (reference sequence). This CDR3 region has 15 residues. This CDR3 is CASSVGTSNTGELFF. The DNA of the CDR3 is TGTGCCAGCAGCGTCGGGACTTCGAACACCGGGGAGCTGTTTTTT.

The chain couples TRBV15 to TRBJ1-2; D uncertain. V dropped 0 bases and J dropped 5 bases, with 13 bases sitting between them. The CDR3 spans 15 residues. Looked up from germline, CDR1 is LNHNV and CDR2 is YYDKDF (reference sequence). CDR3 nucleotide sequence: TGTGCCACCAGCAGAGATGTGGCGGGCGGGTATGGCTACACCTTC. It encodes CATSRDVAGGYGYTF. Together with reference TRBV15 and TRBJ1-2, the CDR3 gives the full variable domain: DAMVIQNPRYQVTQFGKPVTLSCSQTLNHNVMYWYQQKSSQAPKLLFHYYDKDFNNEADTPDNFQSRRPNTSFCFLDIRSPGLGDTAMYLCATSRDVAGGYGYTFGSGTRLTVV.

The chain is built from TRBV18 and TRBJ1-1, with a possible D match to TRBD1 (6 bases). Germline assignment: CDR1 KGHSH and CDR2 LQKENI. The CDR3 sequence is 15 residues long. The V end lost 3 bases, the J end lost 0 bases, and 11 bases lay between the germline ends. The DNA for the CDR3 is TGTGCCAGCTCACCCCCAGGGGTTATGAACACTGAAGCTTTCTTT. This translates into CASSPPGVMNTEAFF.

The chain links TRBV27 to TRBJ1-2; TRBD1 aligns across 7 bases. Germline CDR1 MNHEY, CDR2 SMNVEV (reference sequence). V was clipped by 0 bases and J by 5 bases; unmatched bases: 3. This CDR3 region has 14 residues. The CDR3 DNA reads TGTGCCAGCAGTTTATCAGGGGGCTGGTATGGCTACACCTTC. Amino acid sequence: CASSLSGGWYGYTF.

The CDR3 reads CASSQDLGEDQPQHF. CDR3 nucleotide sequence: TGCGCCAGCAGCCAAGATCTTGGGGAGGATCAGCCCCAGCATTTT. The genes are TRBV4-3 and TRBJ1-5; D uncertain. The V end lost 0 bases, the J end lost 5 bases, and 11 bases lay between the germline ends. The CDR3 length is 15 residues. The germline V gene has CDR1 LGHNA and CDR2 YSLEER.

The chain has TRBV27 and TRBJ2-3; 10 nucleotides align to TRBD2. Per the germline V gene, CDR1 is MNHEY and CDR2 is SMNVEV (reference sequence). This CDR3 is 16 amino acids long. The V and J ends lost 7 bases and 2 bases, in that order; junction bases with no gene match: 9. CDR3 DNA: TGTGCCAGCATTTGGACTAGCGGAGTCTACACAGATACGCAGTATTTT. This gives the protein CASIWTSGVYTDTQYF.

In its sample, this clone was seen a few times. The chain has TRBV5-1 and TRBJ2-1; 7 positions match TRBD2. The CDR3 sequence is 14 residues long. J gave up 4 bases and V 7 bases, and 8 bases lay outside the gene matches. Germline V CDR1 and CDR2: SGHRS, YFSETQ. Here the CDR3 DNA reads TGCGCCAGCGGGAGGGAAAACCTATACAATGAGCAGTTCTTC. The encoded protein is CASGRENLYNEQFF.

The chain carries TRBV6-5 and TRBJ1-2; D is possibly TRBD1 (5 bases). Germline V CDR1 and CDR2: MNHEY, SVGAGI. Trimming took off 7 bases at V and 11 bases at J, with 14 bases between the two ends. CDR3 size: 11 residues. As DNA, the CDR3 is TGTGCCAGCAAGACAGCTGGGTTGTACACCTTC. The encoded protein is CASKTAGLYTF.

This chain connects TRBV15 to TRBJ1-1; a possible D gene is TRBD1 (5 bases). With 4 bases removed from V and 0 bases from J, the gap between germline ends came to 6 bases. The CDR3 consists of 13 residues. Germline V CDR1 and CDR2: LNHNV, YYDKDF (reference sequence). The CDR3 DNA follows: TGTGCCACCAGCACACAGGTGAACACTGAAGCTTTCTTT. Its translation is CATSTQVNTEAFF.

Here the CDR3 DNA reads TGTGCCACCAGCAGATTAAATCGGGGACTAGCGGGGAATGAGCAGTTCTTC. Protein sequence: CATSRLNRGLAGNEQFF. The chain couples TRBV15 to TRBJ2-1, with 13 positions matching TRBD2. The CDR3 is 17 amino acids. V was clipped by 2 bases and J by 7 bases; unmatched bases: 8. From germline, CDR1 is LNHNV and CDR2 YYDKDF (reference sequence).

This clone was detected only once. The rearrangement joins TRBV4-3 to TRBJ2-3, with D possibly being TRBD2 (6 bases). V was pared by 2 bases and J by 1 base, with 16 bases between. CDR1 and CDR2 (germline): LGHNA, YSLEER. This CDR3 spans 17 amino acids. CDR3 protein: CASSQLADRGGTDTQYF. The DNA of the CDR3 is TGCGCCAGCAGCCAACTGGCGGACCGCGGGGGCACAGATACGCAGTATTTT.

This clone was detected once. CDR3 region: CASRDRGVGTEAFF. The DNA of the CDR3 is TGTGCCTCCCGGGACAGGGGGGTGGGCACTGAAGCTTTCTTT. This chain connects TRBV28 to TRBJ1-1; 11 bases are a match to TRBD1. Germline CDR1 and CDR2: MDHEN and SYDVKM. The CDR3 has 14 residues. V was clipped by 11 bases and J by 4 bases; unmatched bases: 9.

This clone was seen just once. CDR3 nucleotide sequence: TGTGCCAGCAGAGTCGCAGCGTACTATGGCTACACCTTC. This encodes CASRVAAYYGYTF. V is TRBV6-1 and J is TRBJ1-2; no clear D gene. The germline CDR1 and CDR2 sequences are MNHNS and SASEGT. V was shortened by 6 bases and J by 3 bases, with 11 bases between the two germline ends. The CDR3 has 13 residues.

The rearrangement uses TRBV28 and TRBJ2-7; 12 bases map to TRBD2. Germline-derived CDR1 and CDR2 are MDHEN and SYDVKM. The J segment lost 3 bases and the V segment lost 5 bases, leaving 5 bases of the junction unmatched. CDR3 size: 15 residues. CDR3 loop: CASSMTSGRIYEQYF. The DNA of the CDR3 is TGTGCCAGCAGTATGACTAGCGGGAGAATCTACGAGCAGTACTTC.

The chain has TRBV6-5 and TRBJ2-7; 7 bases line up with TRBD2. The germline gives CDR1 MNHEY, CDR2 SVGAGI. This CDR3 contains 14 residues. V was clipped by 2 bases and J by 0 bases; unmatched bases: 1. CDR3 in DNA: TGTGCCAGCAGTTACCGCGGGAGCTCCTACGAGCAGTACTTC. Protein sequence: CASSYRGSSYEQYF.

The CDR3 DNA reads TGCGCCAGCAGCCTCCATCCGGGACAGACCTACGAGCAGTACTTC. Translated, it gives CASSLHPGQTYEQYF. V usage is TRBV4-1 and J usage is TRBJ2-7, with TRBD1 matching 7 bases. Losses at the gene ends were 4 bases for V and 2 bases for J; bases not matched to a gene: 8. The germline CDR1 and CDR2 sequences are MGHRA and YSYEKL. The CDR3 is 15 amino acids.

There are a few counts of this clone. The genes are TRBV27 and TRBJ2-7; 11 bases line up with TRBD2. The CDR3 has 15 amino acids. The germline gives CDR1 MNHEY, CDR2 SMNVEV (reference sequence). J lost 2 bases, V lost 2 bases, and 2 bases had no gene match. The CDR3 DNA reads as TGTGCCAGCAGTTTAGGGGGACTAGCGGCCTACGAGCAGTACTTC. This codes for CASSLGGLAAYEQYF.

This chain uses TRBV9 with TRBJ2-2; the match to TRBD1 covers 8 bases. J was trimmed by 4 bases and V by 0 bases; bases with no gene match: 2. CDR1 is SGDLS, CDR2 YYNGEE, per germline. The CDR3 spans 15 residues. The CDR3 DNA sequence: TGTGCCAGCAGCGTAGGACAGGGGAGCACCGGGGAGCTGTTTTTT. Protein: CASSVGQGSTGELFF.

V is TRBV5-1 and J is TRBJ2-1; tentative D call: TRBD2 (7 bases). The germline V and J ends were trimmed by 0 bases and 9 bases, with 10 bases remaining between them. CDR1 is SGHRS and CDR2 is YFSETQ in the germline V gene. This CDR3 has 13 amino acids. The chain's CDR3 is CASSLEGEGEQFF. The CDR3 DNA reads TGCGCCAGCAGCTTGGAGGGGGAGGGTGAGCAGTTCTTC.

The DNA for the CDR3 is TGTGCCAGCAGCTCTCCCGTGGAGTACCGGGGGGAGCAGTTCTTC. Protein product: CASSSPVEYRGEQFF. J is TRBJ2-1 and V is TRBV11-3, with D possibly being TRBD2 (6 bases). With 4 bases removed from V and 10 bases from J, the gap between germline ends came to 20 bases. Germline V CDR1 and CDR2: SGHNT, YENEEA. CDR3 length: 15 amino acids. The variable domain in full, completed from reference TRBV11-3 and TRBJ2-1, reads EAGVVQSPRYKIIEKKQPVAFWCNPISGHNTLYWYLQNLGQGPELLIRYENEEAVDDSQLPKDRFSAERLKGVDSTLKIQPAELGDSAVYLCASSSPVEYRGEQFFGPGTRLTVL.